One and the same sample provided the 8 T cell receptor beta chains below, sequenced in a study of cytomegalovirus exposure and HLA in healthy donors. Method: immunoSEQ multiplex PCR; TCRdb's copy keeps in-frame clones and lacks some. The sample records a few hundred thousand clones, 90% being singletons. The sequencing sample was made of PBMCs. The source is a woman under 30 in good health and CMV-seronegative.

Only one count was recorded for this clone. The J gene is TRBJ2-5, the V gene TRBV28; D gene ambiguous. Germline CDR1 MDHEN, CDR2 SYDVKM. The V gene lost 6 bases and the J gene lost 5 bases, with 10 bases spanning the gap. This CDR3 comprises 12 residues. The CDR3 DNA follows: TGTGCCAGCAGCCCAGCGTGGGAGACCCAGTACTTC. This codes for CASSPAWETQYF.

This clone was detected a few times. Other DNA sequences in the same sample also yield this CDR3. The rearrangement joins TRBV27 to TRBJ2-7; TRBD1 might be the D (5 bases). From germline, CDR1 is MNHEY and CDR2 SMNVEV (reference sequence). This CDR3 has 13 residues. Trimming stripped 4 bases from V and 0 bases from J, with 7 bases between. CDR3 protein: CASSSGHSYEQYF. As DNA, the CDR3 is TGTGCCAGCAGTTCAGGGCACTCCTACGAGCAGTACTTC.

The rearrangement links TRBV4-1 to TRBJ1-1, with 10 nucleotides matching TRBD1. Germline trimming cut 1 base from V and 5 bases from J; bases unmatched to any gene: 4. Per germline, CDR1 MGHRA and CDR2 YSYEKL. The CDR3 is 15 amino acids. The CDR3 region has the DNA TGCGCCAGCAGCCAAGGGAGGGACAGGGGTACTGAAGCTTTCTTT. Translating it yields CASSQGRDRGTEAFF.

The CDR3 here is CSVVVSDKKNYGYTF. DNA of the CDR3: TGCAGCGTTGTGGTATCGGACAAGAAGAACTATGGCTACACCTTC. J is TRBJ1-2 and V is TRBV29-1, with TRBD1 as a possible D gene (5 bases). The germline gives CDR1 SQVTM, CDR2 ANQGSEA. V was trimmed by 4 bases and J by 2 bases, leaving 17 bases between them. The CDR3 contains 15 residues.

The V call is TRBV4-1, the J call TRBJ1-1; 7 bases fit TRBD1. J was trimmed by 1 base and V by 1 base; bases with no gene match: 9. CDR3 length: 17 amino acids. CDR1 and CDR2 from the germline V gene are MGHRA and YSYEKL. The CDR3 reads CASSQVLAAGGNTEAFF. The CDR3, as DNA: TGCGCCAGCAGCCAAGTGTTGGCAGCAGGGGGGAACACTGAAGCTTTCTTT.

This clone has a single count. The V call is TRBV2, the J call TRBJ1-6; 7 positions match TRBD1. Germline trimming cut 4 bases from V and 11 bases from J; bases unmatched to any gene: 5. Germline V gives CDR1 SNHLY, CDR2 FYNNEI. The CDR3 runs to 13 residues. The CDR3 DNA is TGTGCCAGCAGTGTTGACAGGGCTGCACCCCTCCACTTT. Amino acids: CASSVDRAAPLHF.

A single count supports this clone. The rearrangement joins TRBV28 to TRBJ2-7; D is uncertain. Between the trimmed V and J ends, which lost 6 bases and 0 bases, there was a span of 9 bases. There are 13 residues in the CDR3. Germline loops: CDR1 MDHEN, CDR2 SYDVKM. CDR3 region: CASSRYYSYEQYF. The CDR3 nucleotides read TGTGCCAGCAGCCGTTATTACTCCTACGAGCAGTACTTC.

The chain employs TRBV18 and TRBJ2-2; 7 bases are a match to TRBD1. Trimming took 2 bases from V and 0 from J; bases not matched to a gene: 6. CDR1 and CDR2 from the germline V gene are KGHSH and LQKENI. The CDR3 is 17 residues long. This chain's CDR3 is CASSPVVQGPNTGELFF. The CDR3 DNA reads TGTGCCAGCTCACCAGTAGTACAGGGGCCGAACACCGGGGAGCTGTTTTTT.